These T cell receptor beta chains were read from a single sample in a study of T-cell reconstitution after alpha-beta-depleted transplantation in children. One entry per CDR3 protein results from TCRdb running MiXCR on the PCR reads. The sample carries some 200,000 distinct CDR3 sequences, approximately 15% recorded once. The sample here was PBMCs from the stem cell graft donor, taken from the stem cell graft. The origin of the receptors is a human donor who donated a stem cell graft to a child with acute lymphoblastic leukemia. The CDR3 runs from the conserved cysteine through the conserved F or W. A D gene is named only where the DNA matches it firmly. Clone sizes are given selectively: once, few, many, or a class where the clone is expanded.

clone_size	v_call	j_call	d_call	cdr3_nt	cdr3_aa
many	TRBV28	TRBJ2-7	-	TGTGCCAGCAGGTTACGCCCGGTAACCTCCTACGAGCAGTACTTC	CASRLRPVTSYEQYF
many	TRBV20-1	TRBJ2-2	TRBD1	TGCAGTGCTAGCAGACAGGGATTCACCGGGGAGCTGTTTTTT	CSASRQGFTGELFF
few	TRBV29-1	TRBJ2-3	TRBD2	TGCAGCGTTGAAAACATTGGGAGCGGGAGGGGAGCAGATACGCAGTATTTT	CSVENIGSGRGADTQYF
many	TRBV5-1	TRBJ1-2	-	TGCGCCAGCAGCTTGCTGGGGGAACCCCATGGCTACACCTTC	CASSLLGEPHGYTF
many	TRBV20-1	TRBJ2-5	-	TGCAGTGCTAGGACCTTCCAAGAGACCCAGTACTTC	CSARTFQETQYF
many	TRBV7-9	TRBJ2-5	-	TGTGCCAGCAGCCTATTTCTAGAAAGGAAAGAGACCCAGTACTTC	CASSLFLERKETQYF
many	TRBV15	TRBJ1-5	-	TGTGCCACCAGCAGACGGCGGGGTGGGGGCAATCAGCCCCAGCATTTT	CATSRRRGGGNQPQHF
-	TRBV5-1	TRBJ1-1	-	TGCGCCAGCAGCTGGGGGGTTGGCCAGGGTGAGAACACTGAAGCTTTCTTT	CASSWGVGQGENTEAFF
many	TRBV20-1	TRBJ2-7	TRBD2	TGCAGTGCTAGGCCCCACCGACTAGCGGGAAACTACGAGCAGTACTTC	CSARPHRLAGNYEQYF
many	TRBV12-3/TRBV12-4	TRBJ2-3	-	TGTGCCAGCGCACCCTCATCAAAACTGGACACAGATACGCAGTATTTT	CASAPSSKLDTDTQYF
many	TRBV5-5	TRBJ2-2	-	TGTGCCAGCAGCCCTTGGGGCGGGGAGCTGTTTTTT	CASSPWGGELFF
-	TRBV27	TRBJ2-7	-	TGTGCCAGCGGCCTCCCTTTGTTCGAGCAGTACTTC	CASGLPLFEQYF
-	TRBV5-1	TRBJ2-2	-	TGCGCCAGCAGCTTGGTGGAATCCGGGGAGCTGTTTTTT	CASSLVESGELFF
many	TRBV3-1	TRBJ2-2	-	TGTGCCAGCAGCCAAGTGCGGGACACCGGGGAGCTGTTTTTT	CASSQVRDTGELFF
many	TRBV29-1	TRBJ2-1	TRBD2	TGCAGCGTGACTAGCGGGAGGGCCGGTGATGAGCAGTTCTTC	CSVTSGRAGDEQFF
many	TRBV6-1	TRBJ2-1	-	TGTGCTACAAGGCGGGCCATCGGGTACAATGAGCAGTTCTTC	CATRRAIGYNEQFF
-	TRBV7-8	TRBJ2-7	-	TGTGCCAGCAGCCCGGGATACACGGCCCGATCCTACGAGCAGTACTTC	CASSPGYTARSYEQYF
many	TRBV10-3	TRBJ1-2	-	TGTGCCATCAGTGACCTGGGGCGGGGTGGCTACACCTTC	CAISDLGRGGYTF